What follows are 2 T cell receptor beta chains derived from one specimen sequenced in a study of cytomegalovirus exposure and HLA in healthy donors. Profiling relied on immunoSEQ multiplex PCR, and the TCRdb table lists in-frame clones only, not all of them. The table lists 160,000 or so clones, 88% of them singletons. Sample: PBMCs. These receptors were taken from a young man in good health and CMV-seronegative.

Only one count was recorded for this clone. J is TRBJ1-6 and V is TRBV11-2, with 7 nucleotides matching TRBD1. Germline CDR1 and CDR2: SGHAT and FQNNGV. J lost 3 bases, V lost 5 bases, and 10 bases had no gene match. This CDR3 comprises 17 residues. The CDR3 loop is CASSENRDSGYNSPLHF. DNA for the CDR3: TGTGCCAGCAGCGAAAACAGGGACAGTGGCTATAATTCACCCCTCCACTTT.

This clone has a single count. The chain is built from TRBV9 and TRBJ2-7; 7 positions agree with TRBD2. This CDR3 has 13 residues. CDR1 is SGDLS and CDR2 is YYNGEE in the germline V gene. V shed 7 bases and J 7 bases; nucleotides not matched to a gene: 11. CDR3 region: CASAQGLGEEQYF. DNA of the CDR3: TGTGCCAGCGCCCAAGGACTAGGGGAAGAGCAGTACTTC.